Listed below are T cell receptor beta chains from one sample, sequenced in a study of control samples from healthy donors and cancer patients. TCRdb's copy holds only in-frame clones and misses some; the assay was immunoSEQ multiplex PCR. The sample consists of over 85,000 clones, roughly 89% of them appearing once. Sequencing used PBMCs. The receptors shown here come from a woman aged 50 to 60 with colorectal cancer. The CDR3 runs from the conserved cysteine through the conserved F or W. The order of the fields is CDR3 protein, CDR3 DNA, D gene, J gene, V gene, clone size. D genes are given only for firm matches. Clone size appears in some rows only: once, few, many, or a class for an expanded clone.

cdr3_aa: CATSDSDTQYF
cdr3_nt: TGTGCCACCAGTGATTCTGATACGCAGTATTTT
d_call: -
j_call: TRBJ2-3
v_call: TRBV24-1
clone_size: -

cdr3_aa: CASSLVGAANTGELFF
cdr3_nt: TGTGCCAGCAGTTTAGTGGGGGCTGCGAACACCGGGGAGCTGTTTTTT
d_call: -
j_call: TRBJ2-2
v_call: TRBV27
clone_size: -

cdr3_aa: CASSPRDRRNIQYF
cdr3_nt: TGTGCCAGCAGTCCGAGGGACAGGCGAAACATTCAGTACTTC
d_call: TRBD1
j_call: TRBJ2-4
v_call: TRBV27
clone_size: -

cdr3_aa: CASSPRIGSTDTQYF
cdr3_nt: TGTGCCAGCTCACCACGAATTGGGAGCACAGATACGCAGTATTTT
d_call: -
j_call: TRBJ2-3
v_call: TRBV18
clone_size: -

cdr3_aa: CASSLGQSNYGYTF
cdr3_nt: TGTGCCAGCAGCTTAGGGCAGAGTAACTATGGCTACACCTTC
d_call: -
j_call: TRBJ1-2
v_call: TRBV7-2
clone_size: -

cdr3_aa: CASSPRAAGGTSYNEQFF
cdr3_nt: TGTGCCAGCAGTCCCCGAGCAGCGGGGGGAACCTCCTACAATGAGCAGTTCTTC
d_call: TRBD2
j_call: TRBJ2-1
v_call: TRBV27
clone_size: -

cdr3_aa: CASSSTGGGTDTQYF
cdr3_nt: TGTGCCAGCAGCTCTACAGGGGGCGGGACAGATACGCAGTATTTT
d_call: TRBD1
j_call: TRBJ2-3
v_call: TRBV9
clone_size: -

cdr3_aa: CASNVGEVNQPQHF
cdr3_nt: TGTGCCAGCAATGTTGGGGAAGTCAATCAGCCCCAGCATTTT
d_call: -
j_call: TRBJ1-5
v_call: TRBV2
clone_size: few

cdr3_aa: CAWSVPPNGYTF
cdr3_nt: TGTGCCTGGAGTGTACCCCCGAATGGCTACACCTTC
d_call: -
j_call: TRBJ1-2
v_call: TRBV30
clone_size: -

cdr3_aa: CASSATGTGNSPLHF
cdr3_nt: TGTGCCAGCAGTGCCACCGGGACAGGGAATTCACCCCTCCACTTT
d_call: TRBD1
j_call: TRBJ1-6
v_call: TRBV6-4
clone_size: -

cdr3_aa: CASSSTQGIVFF
cdr3_nt: TGTGCCAGCAGTTCCACACAAGGCATTGTTTTCTTT
d_call: -
j_call: TRBJ1-1
v_call: TRBV27
clone_size: -

cdr3_aa: CATSRDPGTKETQYF
cdr3_nt: TGTGCCACCAGCAGAGATCCAGGGACCAAAGAGACCCAGTACTTC
d_call: -
j_call: TRBJ2-5
v_call: TRBV15
clone_size: -

cdr3_aa: CASRATGVYTEAFF
cdr3_nt: TGTGCCAGCAGGGCGACAGGGGTATATACTGAAGCTTTCTTT
d_call: TRBD1
j_call: TRBJ1-1
v_call: TRBV6-4
clone_size: -

cdr3_aa: CASGTLPQHF
cdr3_nt: TGTGCCAGCGGGACCCTTCCCCAGCATTTT
d_call: -
j_call: TRBJ1-5
v_call: TRBV6-5
clone_size: few

cdr3_aa: CASSQEGGGPTGELFF
cdr3_nt: TGCGCCAGCAGCCAAGAAGGCGGGGGGCCAACCGGGGAGCTGTTTTTT
d_call: TRBD2
j_call: TRBJ2-2
v_call: TRBV4-3
clone_size: -

cdr3_aa: CASSPGGRGETQYF
cdr3_nt: TGTGCCAGCAGCCCAGGCGGACGCGGGGAGACCCAGTACTTC
d_call: -
j_call: TRBJ2-5
v_call: TRBV7-2
clone_size: -

cdr3_aa: CASSTGLAGITDTQYF
cdr3_nt: TGTGCCAGTAGTACGGGACTAGCGGGGATCACAGATACGCAGTATTTT
d_call: TRBD2
j_call: TRBJ2-3
v_call: TRBV19
clone_size: -

cdr3_aa: CASSLHRQANTEAFF
cdr3_nt: TGTGCCAGCAGTCTTCACAGACAGGCGAACACTGAAGCTTTCTTT
d_call: -
j_call: TRBJ1-1
v_call: TRBV27
clone_size: -

cdr3_aa: CASSSRRGQVNEKLFF
cdr3_nt: TGTGCCAGTAGTTCTCGAAGGGGGCAGGTTAATGAAAAACTGTTTTTT
d_call: TRBD1
j_call: TRBJ1-4
v_call: TRBV19
clone_size: -

cdr3_aa: CASSLGGNTEAFF
cdr3_nt: TGCGCCAGCAGCTTAGGTGGGAACACTGAAGCTTTCTTT
d_call: -
j_call: TRBJ1-1
v_call: TRBV5-1
clone_size: -

cdr3_aa: CASSFGTEETQYF
cdr3_nt: TGTGCCAGCAGCTTCGGGACAGAAGAGACCCAGTACTTC
d_call: TRBD1
j_call: TRBJ2-5
v_call: TRBV5-5
clone_size: once

cdr3_aa: CASSQDQSGANGYTF
cdr3_nt: TGCGCCAGCAGCCAAGATCAAAGCGGGGCCAATGGCTACACCTTC
d_call: -
j_call: TRBJ1-2
v_call: TRBV4-3
clone_size: -

cdr3_aa: CASSLGYEQFF
cdr3_nt: TGTGCCAGCAGTTTGGGGTATGAGCAGTTCTTC
d_call: -
j_call: TRBJ2-1
v_call: TRBV12-3/TRBV12-4
clone_size: -

cdr3_aa: CASSSTPGNTEAFF
cdr3_nt: TGTGCCAGCAGCTCGACACCGGGGAACACTGAAGCTTTCTTT
d_call: -
j_call: TRBJ1-1
v_call: TRBV7-2
clone_size: -

cdr3_aa: CAVGDRSRSGNTIYF
cdr3_nt: TGTGCCGTTGGGGACAGGTCACGCTCTGGAAACACCATATATTTT
d_call: TRBD1
j_call: TRBJ1-3
v_call: TRBV19
clone_size: -

cdr3_aa: CASSRTSGDTGELFF
cdr3_nt: TGTGCCAGCAGTAGGACTAGCGGGGACACCGGGGAGCTGTTTTTT
d_call: TRBD2
j_call: TRBJ2-2
v_call: TRBV6-5
clone_size: -

cdr3_aa: CASSLGATGNGYTF
cdr3_nt: TGTGCCAGCAGCTTGGGGGCGACAGGGAATGGCTACACCTTC
d_call: TRBD1
j_call: TRBJ1-2
v_call: TRBV5-4
clone_size: -

cdr3_aa: CASSLQGKGYTF
cdr3_nt: TGTGCCAGCAGTCTGCAGGGGAAGGGCTACACCTTC
d_call: -
j_call: TRBJ1-2
v_call: TRBV12-3/TRBV12-4
clone_size: -

cdr3_aa: CASSEGRGSYNEQFF
cdr3_nt: TGCGCCAGCAGTGAGGGAAGGGGATCCTACAATGAGCAGTTCTTC
d_call: -
j_call: TRBJ2-1
v_call: TRBV10-1
clone_size: few

cdr3_aa: CASSLGVGTDTQYF
cdr3_nt: TGTGCCAGCAGCTTAGGCGTGGGAACAGATACGCAGTATTTT
d_call: -
j_call: TRBJ2-3
v_call: TRBV7-2
clone_size: -

cdr3_aa: CASSLATGGSGNTIYF
cdr3_nt: TGTGCCAGCAGCTTAGCGACAGGGGGCTCTGGAAACACCATATATTTT
d_call: TRBD1
j_call: TRBJ1-3
v_call: TRBV7-9
clone_size: -

cdr3_aa: CASSQDGPATNEKLFF
cdr3_nt: TGTGCCAGCAGCCAAGATGGACCGGCAACTAATGAAAAACTGTTTTTT
d_call: -
j_call: TRBJ1-4
v_call: TRBV4-2
clone_size: -

cdr3_aa: CASSPARTVYGYTF
cdr3_nt: TGTGCCAGCAGCCCCGCCCGGACAGTCTATGGCTACACCTTC
d_call: -
j_call: TRBJ1-2
v_call: TRBV7-2
clone_size: -

cdr3_aa: CASAVSYSNQPQHF
cdr3_nt: TGTGCCAGCGCCGTGAGCTATAGCAATCAGCCCCAGCATTTT
d_call: -
j_call: TRBJ1-5
v_call: TRBV6-5
clone_size: -

cdr3_aa: CASSALVGLTGELFF
cdr3_nt: TGCGCCAGCAGCGCCCTGGTGGGCCTCACCGGGGAGCTGTTTTTT
d_call: -
j_call: TRBJ2-2
v_call: TRBV5-1
clone_size: few

cdr3_aa: CATSGQGPGELFF
cdr3_nt: TGTGCCACCAGCGGACAGGGCCCCGGGGAGCTGTTTTTT
d_call: TRBD1
j_call: TRBJ2-2
v_call: TRBV24-1
clone_size: -

cdr3_aa: CASSTPGQGTTEAFF
cdr3_nt: TGTGCCAGTAGTACGCCGGGACAGGGGACCACTGAAGCTTTCTTT
d_call: TRBD1
j_call: TRBJ1-1
v_call: TRBV19
clone_size: -

cdr3_aa: CASRPPNYGYTF
cdr3_nt: TGTGCCAGCAGACCTCCTAACTATGGCTACACCTTC
d_call: -
j_call: TRBJ1-2
v_call: TRBV6-5
clone_size: -

cdr3_aa: CASSESPLANTGELFF
cdr3_nt: TGTGCCAGCAGTGAGTCTCCCCTCGCGAACACCGGGGAGCTGTTTTTT
d_call: -
j_call: TRBJ2-2
v_call: TRBV6-4
clone_size: -

cdr3_aa: CASSLGGQGVTEAFF
cdr3_nt: TGCGCCAGCAGCTTGGGGGGACAGGGAGTCACTGAAGCTTTCTTT
d_call: TRBD1
j_call: TRBJ1-1
v_call: TRBV5-1
clone_size: -

cdr3_aa: CASSQDSYWGLQYF
cdr3_nt: TGTGCCAGCAGCCAAGACAGTTACTGGGGACTCCAGTACTTC
d_call: -
j_call: TRBJ2-5
v_call: TRBV3-1/TRBV3-2
clone_size: -